Only a few counts were recorded for the clone carrying this T cell receptor beta chain. This entry is derived from a study of OX40 agonist ivuxolimab in advanced cancers. With autoimmune disease history or systemic immunosuppression, patients were excluded. V lost 4 bases and J lost 2, with 19 bases in between. Per germline, CDR1 SGHTS and CDR2 YDEGEE. CDR3 length equals 16 residues. The repertoire was sequenced with immunoSEQ multiplex PCR; TCRdb's copy has only in-frame clones and lacks some. The sample shows some 82,000 clones, 80% to 90% of them seen only once. The sequence was collected from an adult with an advanced solid tumor such as melanoma, head and neck, liver or kidney cancer. The starting material was CD4+ or CD8+ T cells sorted from blood, obtained in a trial of the OX40 agonist ivuxolimab. The chain employs TRBV5-8 and TRBJ2-7, with D possibly called TRBD1 or TRBD2 (5 bases each). The CDR3 loop is CASSAPWVGRAYEQYF. In DNA form, the CDR3 reads TGTGCCAGCAGCGCACCCTGGGTGGGACGAGCCTACGAGCAGTACTTC. The variable domain in full, completed from reference TRBV5-8 and TRBJ2-7, reads EAGVTQSPTHLIKTRGQQATLRCSPISGHTSVYWYQQALGLGLQFLLWYDEGEERNRGNFPPRFSGRQFPNYSSELNVNALELEDSALYLCASSAPWVGRAYEQYFGPGTRLTVT.